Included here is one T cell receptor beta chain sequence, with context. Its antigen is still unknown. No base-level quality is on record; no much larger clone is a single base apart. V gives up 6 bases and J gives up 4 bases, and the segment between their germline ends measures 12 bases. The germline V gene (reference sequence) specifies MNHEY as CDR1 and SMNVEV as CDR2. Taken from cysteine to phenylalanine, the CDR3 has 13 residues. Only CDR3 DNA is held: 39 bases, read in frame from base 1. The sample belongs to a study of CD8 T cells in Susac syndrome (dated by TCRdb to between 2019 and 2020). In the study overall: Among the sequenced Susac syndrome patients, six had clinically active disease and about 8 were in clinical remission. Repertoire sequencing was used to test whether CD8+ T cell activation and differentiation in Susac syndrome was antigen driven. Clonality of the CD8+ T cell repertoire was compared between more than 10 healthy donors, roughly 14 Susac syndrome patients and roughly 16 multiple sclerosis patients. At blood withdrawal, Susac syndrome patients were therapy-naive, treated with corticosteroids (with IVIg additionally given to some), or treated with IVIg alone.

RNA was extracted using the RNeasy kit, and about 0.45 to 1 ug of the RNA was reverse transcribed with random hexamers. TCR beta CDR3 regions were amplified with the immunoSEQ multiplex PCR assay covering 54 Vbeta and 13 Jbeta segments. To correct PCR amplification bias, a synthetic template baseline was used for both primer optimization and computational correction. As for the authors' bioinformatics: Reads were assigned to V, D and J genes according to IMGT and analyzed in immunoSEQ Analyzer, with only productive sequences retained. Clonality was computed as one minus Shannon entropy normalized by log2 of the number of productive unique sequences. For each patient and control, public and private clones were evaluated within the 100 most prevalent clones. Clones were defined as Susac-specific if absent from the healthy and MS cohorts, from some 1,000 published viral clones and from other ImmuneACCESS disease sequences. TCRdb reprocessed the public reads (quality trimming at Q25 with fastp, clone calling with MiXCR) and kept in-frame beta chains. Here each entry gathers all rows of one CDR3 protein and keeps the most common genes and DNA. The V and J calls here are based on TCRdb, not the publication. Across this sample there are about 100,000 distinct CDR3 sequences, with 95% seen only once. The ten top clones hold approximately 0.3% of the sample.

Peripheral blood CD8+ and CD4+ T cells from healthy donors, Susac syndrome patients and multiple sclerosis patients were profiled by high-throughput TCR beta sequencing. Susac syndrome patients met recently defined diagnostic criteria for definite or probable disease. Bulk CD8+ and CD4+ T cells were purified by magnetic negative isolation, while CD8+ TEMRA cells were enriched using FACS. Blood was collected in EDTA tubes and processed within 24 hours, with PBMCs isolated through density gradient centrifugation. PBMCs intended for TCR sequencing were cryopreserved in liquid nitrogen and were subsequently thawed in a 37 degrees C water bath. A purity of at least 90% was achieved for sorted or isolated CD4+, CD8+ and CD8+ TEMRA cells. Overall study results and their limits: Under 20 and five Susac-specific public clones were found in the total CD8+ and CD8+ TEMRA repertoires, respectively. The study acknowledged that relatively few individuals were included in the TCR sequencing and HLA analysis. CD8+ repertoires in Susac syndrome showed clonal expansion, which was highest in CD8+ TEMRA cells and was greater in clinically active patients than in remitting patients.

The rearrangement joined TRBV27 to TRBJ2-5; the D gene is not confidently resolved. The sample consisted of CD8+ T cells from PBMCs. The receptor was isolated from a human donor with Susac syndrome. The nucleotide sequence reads TGTGCCAGCAGAGGCCCGCCCGGAGAGACCCAGTACTTC. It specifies CASRGPPGETQYF.